Shown below are 25 T cell receptor beta chains from a single sample sequenced in a study of T cells after yellow fever vaccination. Via MiXCR, TCRdb re-called the 5' RACE reads, giving one row per CDR3 protein. In the table there are some 600,000 distinct CDR3 sequences, roughly an eighth of which are singletons. The source was PBMCs, collected on the day of the yellow fever booster vaccination. Every receptor here comes from a man aged 25-45 years who received the YFV17D yellow fever vaccine.

This chain uses TRBV29-1 with TRBJ2-7; TRBD1 agrees at 7 bases. Looked up from germline, CDR1 is SQVTM and CDR2 is ANQGSEA. Trimming cost V 5 bases and J 3 bases; bases outside gene matches: 16. CDR3 length: 16 amino acids. The chain's CDR3 is CSVRHTPQGTYYEQYF. The CDR3, as DNA: TGCAGCGTTCGACATACTCCACAGGGGACGTACTACGAGCAGTACTTC.

This chain links TRBV6-1 with TRBJ2-7, with 13 bases aligning to TRBD2. Trimming cost V 6 bases and J 5 bases; bases outside gene matches: 4. The CDR3 consists of 14 residues. Per the germline V gene, CDR1 is MNHNS and CDR2 is SASEGT. The CDR3 DNA is TGTGCCAGCAGACGACTAGCGGGAGGTAACGAGCAGTACTTC. It specifies CASRRLAGGNEQYF.

This clonotype was recorded a few times. The chain has TRBV4-3 and TRBJ1-4, with D perhaps TRBD1 (5 bases). Germline assignment: CDR1 LGHNA and CDR2 YSLEER. Trimming left V 0 bases short and J 11 bases short, with 16 bases between. CDR3 size: 15 residues. Written as DNA, the CDR3 is TGCGCCAGCAGCCAAGATCGGCAGGGTGTGGGGAAACTGTTTTTT. Amino acids: CASSQDRQGVGKLFF.

The chain joins TRBV7-2 to TRBJ1-1; no clear D gene. V dropped 5 bases and J dropped 10 bases, with 17 bases sitting between them. The CDR3 has 13 residues. Germline values: CDR1 SGHTA, CDR2 FQGNSA. CDR3 coding DNA: TGTGCCAGCAGCGAGACGATTGGAATCGGAGCTTTCTTT. Amino acids: CASSETIGIGAFF.

The chain is built from TRBV7-8 and TRBJ1-1, with 7 bases lining up with TRBD1. From germline, CDR1 is SGHVS and CDR2 FQNEAQ. V dropped 2 bases and J dropped 6; count of bases not matched to a gene: 9. The CDR3 runs to 15 residues. CDR3 in DNA: TGTGCCAGCAGCTTATTGGGACAGCGTTTGTCTGAAGCTTTCTTT. Translating it yields CASSLLGQRLSEAFF.

This clonotype occurred a few times. The gene calls are TRBV4-3 and TRBJ2-7; 9 bases map to TRBD2. CDR1 and CDR2 from the germline V gene are LGHNA and YSLEER. Trimming removed 0 bases from V and 2 bases from J; junction bases left unmatched: 5. This CDR3 comprises 16 residues. CDR3 protein: CASSQDGASGTYEQYF. The CDR3 coding sequence is TGCGCCAGCAGCCAAGACGGGGCTAGCGGGACCTACGAGCAGTACTTC.

This clonotype has more than one count but fewer than ten. The chain combines TRBV29-1 with TRBJ1-3; D gene unclear. Germline assignment: CDR1 SQVTM and CDR2 ANQGSEA. The CDR3 is 14 amino acids. Trimming cost V 6 bases and J 0 bases, with 12 bases left between them. In DNA form, the CDR3 reads TGCAGCGTAGACGGACGGCTCTCTGGAAACACCATATATTTT. Its translation: CSVDGRLSGNTIYF.

The gene calls are TRBV11-1 and TRBJ2-2, with 8 bases fitting TRBD1. With 5 bases clipped from V and 2 bases from J, the junction kept 13 bases outside the gene matches. Looked up from germline, CDR1 is SGHAT and CDR2 is FQDESV (reference sequence). The CDR3 has 18 amino acids. The CDR3: CASSQVPRQGSNTGELFF. In DNA, the CDR3 is TGTGCCAGCAGCCAAGTACCTCGACAGGGGTCAAACACCGGGGAGCTGTTTTTT.

This chain joins TRBV5-6 and TRBJ2-2; TRBD2 might be the D (6 bases). Trimming removed 1 base from V and 6 bases from J, with 22 bases in between. Looked up from germline, CDR1 is SGHDT and CDR2 is YYEEEE. The CDR3 contains 18 residues. The CDR3 loop reads CASSLLAGSGVSAGELFF. CDR3 nucleotide sequence: TGTGCCAGCAGCTTGCTGGCGGGATCGGGGGTGAGCGCCGGGGAGCTGTTTTTT.

The DNA for the CDR3 is TGCGCCAGCACCGACCCGGGACGTCACTCCTACAATGAGCAGTTCTTC. This gives the protein CASTDPGRHSYNEQFF. V usage is TRBV5-1 and J usage is TRBJ2-1, with D perhaps being TRBD1 or TRBD2 (5 bases each). The CDR3 spans 16 residues. Germline-derived CDR1 and CDR2 are SGHRS and YFSETQ. V lost 6 bases to trimming and J lost 0 bases, with 16 bases between them.

The chain recombines TRBV5-1 with TRBJ2-1, with a possible D match to TRBD1 (6 bases). V lost 4 bases to trimming and J lost 1 base, with 15 bases between them. Germline CDR1 reads SGHRS; CDR2 reads YFSETQ. This CDR3 is 16 amino acids long. DNA for the CDR3: TGCGCCAGCAGCATCTATACAGGGACATCCTACAATGAGCAGTTCTTC. Translated: CASSIYTGTSYNEQFF.

V is TRBV7-2 and J is TRBJ2-1; maybe TRBD2 (5 bases). V dropped 5 bases and J dropped 9 bases, with 14 bases sitting between them. This CDR3 is 13 amino acids long. Looked up from germline, CDR1 is SGHTA and CDR2 is FQGNSA. The CDR3 sequence is CASSREAFGEQFF. Written as DNA, the CDR3 is TGTGCCAGCAGCCGGGAAGCTTTTGGTGAGCAGTTCTTC. The variable domain in full, with the rest retrieved from reference TRBV7-2 and TRBJ2-1, is GAGVSQSPSNKVTEKGKDVELRCDPISGHTALYWYRQSLGQGLEFLIYFQGNSAPDKSGLPSDRFSAERTGGSVSTLTIQRTQQEDSAVYLCASSREAFGEQFFGPGTRLTVL.

This clonotype was observed a handful of times. The chain recombines TRBV5-1 with TRBJ1-1, with a weak D call TRBD1 (5 bases). Germline V CDR1 and CDR2: SGHRS, YFSETQ. This CDR3 is 12 amino acids long. V dropped 3 bases and J dropped 8 bases, with 11 bases sitting between them. The CDR3 bases are TGCGCCAGCAGCTACGGGACCGCCGAAGCTTTCTTT. As protein: CASSYGTAEAFF.

Only a few counts were recorded for this clonotype. The rearrangement links TRBV24-1 to TRBJ1-5; D is uncertain. Per the germline V gene, CDR1 is KGHDR and CDR2 is SFDVKD. V was shortened by 5 bases and J by 0 bases, with 7 bases between the two germline ends. This CDR3 spans 14 amino acids. CDR3 nucleotide sequence: TGTGCCACCAGTGTCCAGGATAGCAATCAGCCCCAGCATTTT. It translates to CATSVQDSNQPQHF.

The chain employs TRBV11-1 and TRBJ2-2; 10 nucleotides line up with TRBD2. From germline, CDR1 is SGHAT and CDR2 FQDESV (reference sequence). Losses at the gene ends were 6 bases for V and 4 bases for J; bases not matched to a gene: 14. There are 18 residues in the CDR3. CDR3 DNA sequence: TGTGCCAGCAGGGCCACTAGCGGGACGACCCTGGGCACCGGGGAGCTGTTTTTT. This codes for CASRATSGTTLGTGELFF.

This chain links TRBV28 with TRBJ2-1; 14 bases are shared with TRBD2. V gave up 2 bases and J gave up 0 bases; unmatched junction bases: 3. CDR1 and CDR2 (germline): MDHEN, SYDVKM. There are 18 residues in the CDR3. The CDR3 bases are TGTGCCAGCAGTTTACTGGGACTAGCGGGAGCCTCCTACAATGAGCAGTTCTTC. Protein sequence: CASSLLGLAGASYNEQFF.

The chain employs TRBV28 and TRBJ2-2; no definite D call. Trimming pared 7 bases from V and 3 bases from J, leaving 12 bases between. Germline CDR1 MDHEN, CDR2 SYDVKM. This CDR3 is 14 amino acids long. CDR3 protein: CASILGSDTGELFF. In nucleotides, the CDR3 is TGTGCCAGCATCTTGGGGTCGGACACCGGGGAGCTGTTTTTT.

This clonotype was picked up many times. V gene TRBV6-1 combines with J gene TRBJ2-2; TRBD2 matches at 7 bases. Germline trimming cut 5 bases from V and 4 bases from J; bases unmatched to any gene: 10. The CDR3 runs 16 residues. Germline-derived CDR1 and CDR2 are MNHNS and SASEGT. The DNA for the CDR3 is TGTGCCAGCAGTCCAAGGACTAGGTCTGCCACCGGGGAGCTGTTTTTT. It codes for CASSPRTRSATGELFF.

A few counts support this clonotype. This chain uses TRBV6-2 or TRBV6-3 with TRBJ1-5; a weak D match, TRBD1 (5 bases). Germline V gene lookup returns CDR1 MNHEY and CDR2 SVGEGT. The CDR3 is made up of 13 amino acids. V dropped 4 bases and J dropped 7 bases, with 11 bases sitting between them. CDR3 protein: CASSWGSHQPQHF. The CDR3 DNA reads TGTGCCAGCAGTTGGGGGAGCCACCAGCCCCAGCATTTT.

Only a few counts were recorded for this clonotype. The chain recombines TRBV12-3 or TRBV12-4 with TRBJ1-4; the D gene is possibly TRBD1 (6 bases). The CDR3 runs 14 residues. Trimming stripped 2 bases from V and 7 bases from J, with 11 bases between. The CDR3 here is CASSLLRGGEKLFF. The CDR3 region has the DNA TGTGCCAGCAGTTTACTCAGGGGTGGTGAAAAACTGTTTTTT.

The chain employs TRBV20-1 and TRBJ2-1, with 7 bases lining up with TRBD2. J was trimmed by 2 bases and V by 6 bases; bases with no gene match: 7. Germline lookup yields CDR1 DFQATT and CDR2 SNEGSKA (reference sequence). This CDR3 contains 14 residues. This CDR3 reads CSAQSGGAYNEQFF. DNA of the CDR3: TGCAGTGCCCAGTCGGGAGGCGCCTACAATGAGCAGTTCTTC.

Many counts were recorded for this clonotype. V gene TRBV12-3 or TRBV12-4 combines with J gene TRBJ2-7; a weak D match, TRBD2 (7 bases). V lost 6 bases and J lost 3, with 18 bases in between. CDR3 length: 15 amino acids. This CDR3 reads CASRPRLAGDYEQYF. CDR3 nucleotides: TGTGCCAGCAGACCGAGACTAGCAGGGGACTACGAGCAGTACTTC.

This clonotype has more than one count but fewer than ten. The CDR3 protein is CSARDPTTNTEAFF. As DNA, the CDR3 is TGCAGTGCTAGAGACCCCACTACTAACACTGAAGCTTTCTTT. The V call is TRBV20-1, the J call TRBJ1-1, with D unclear. The germline V and J ends were trimmed by 0 bases and 2 bases, with 10 bases remaining between them. This CDR3 has 14 amino acids. Germline V gene lookup returns CDR1 DFQATT and CDR2 SNEGSKA (reference sequence).

The chain is built from TRBV7-3 and TRBJ2-2; TRBD1 matches at 7 bases. Trimming took 3 bases from V and 8 from J; bases not matched to a gene: 12. The germline V gene encodes CDR1 SGHTA and CDR2 FQGTGA. The CDR3 runs to 16 residues. The CDR3 sequence: CASSLLSGGPPGELFF. The CDR3 DNA reads as TGTGCCAGCAGCTTGTTGTCAGGGGGACCACCAGGGGAGCTGTTTTTT.

The CDR3 is CASSPRYQPQHF. The CDR3 nucleotides are TGTGCCAGCAGCCCTAGATATCAGCCCCAGCATTTT. J is TRBJ1-5 and V is TRBV12-3 or TRBV12-4, with D hard to call. The CDR3 runs 12 residues. V lost 6 bases to trimming and J lost 5 bases, with 8 bases between them.